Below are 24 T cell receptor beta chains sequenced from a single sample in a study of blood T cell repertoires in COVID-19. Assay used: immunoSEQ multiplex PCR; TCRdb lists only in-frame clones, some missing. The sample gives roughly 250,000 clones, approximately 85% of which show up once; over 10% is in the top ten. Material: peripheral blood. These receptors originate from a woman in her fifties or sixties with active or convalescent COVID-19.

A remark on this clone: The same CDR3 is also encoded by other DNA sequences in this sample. The CDR3 is CASNPGQGIYEQYF. CDR3 bases: TGTGCCAGCAACCCGGGACAGGGTATCTACGAGCAGTACTTC. The J gene is TRBJ2-7, the V gene TRBV6-5, with TRBD1 matching 9 bases. CDR1 and CDR2 from the germline V gene are MNHEY and SVGAGI. This CDR3 has 14 residues. The J segment lost 3 bases and the V segment lost 7 bases, leaving 7 bases of the junction unmatched.

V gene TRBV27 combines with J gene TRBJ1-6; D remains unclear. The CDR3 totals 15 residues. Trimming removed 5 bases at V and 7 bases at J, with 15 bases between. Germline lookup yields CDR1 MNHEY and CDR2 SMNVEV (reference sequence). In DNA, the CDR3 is TGTGCCAGCAGTCCCGGCCTAGGCGCAAATTCACCCCTCCACTTT. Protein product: CASSPGLGANSPLHF.

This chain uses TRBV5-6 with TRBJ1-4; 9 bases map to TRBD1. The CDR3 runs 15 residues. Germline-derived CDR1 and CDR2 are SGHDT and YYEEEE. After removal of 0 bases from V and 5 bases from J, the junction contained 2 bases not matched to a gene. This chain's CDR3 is CASSLVDRGNEKLFF. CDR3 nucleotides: TGTGCCAGCAGCTTGGTGGACAGGGGAAATGAAAAACTGTTTTTT.

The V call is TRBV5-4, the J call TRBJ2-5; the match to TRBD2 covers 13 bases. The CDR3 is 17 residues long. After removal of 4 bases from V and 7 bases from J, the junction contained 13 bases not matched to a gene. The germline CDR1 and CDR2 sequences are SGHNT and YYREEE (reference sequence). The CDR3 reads CASSGGLAGISKLTQYF. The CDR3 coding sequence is TGTGCCAGCAGCGGGGGACTAGCGGGAATATCCAAGCTGACCCAGTACTTC. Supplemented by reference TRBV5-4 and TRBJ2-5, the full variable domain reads ETGVTQSPTHLIKTRGQQVTLRCSSQSGHNTVSWYQQALGQGPQFIFQYYREEENGRGNFPPRFSGLQFPNYSSELNVNALELDDSALYLCASSGGLAGISKLTQYFGPGTRLLVL.

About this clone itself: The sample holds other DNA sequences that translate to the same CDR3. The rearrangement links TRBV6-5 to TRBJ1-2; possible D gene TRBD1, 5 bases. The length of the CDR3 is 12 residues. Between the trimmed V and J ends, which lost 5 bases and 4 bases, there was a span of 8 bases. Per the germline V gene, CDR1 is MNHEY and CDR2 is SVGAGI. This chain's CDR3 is CASSPGSYGYTF. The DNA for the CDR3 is TGTGCCAGCAGTCCAGGGTCCTATGGCTACACCTTC.

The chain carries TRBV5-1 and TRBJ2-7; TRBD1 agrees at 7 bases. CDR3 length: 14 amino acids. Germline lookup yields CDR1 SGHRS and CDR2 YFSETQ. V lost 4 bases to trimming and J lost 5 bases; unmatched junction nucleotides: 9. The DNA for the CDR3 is TGCGCCAGCAGCCGTGGGGACAGTCCCCACGAGCAGTACTTC. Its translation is CASSRGDSPHEQYF.

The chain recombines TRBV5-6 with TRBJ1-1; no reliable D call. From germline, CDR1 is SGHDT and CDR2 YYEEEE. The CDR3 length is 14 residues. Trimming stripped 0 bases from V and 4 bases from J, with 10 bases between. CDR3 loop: CASSLAGRFTEAFF. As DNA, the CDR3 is TGTGCCAGCAGCTTGGCCGGGAGGTTCACTGAAGCTTTCTTT.

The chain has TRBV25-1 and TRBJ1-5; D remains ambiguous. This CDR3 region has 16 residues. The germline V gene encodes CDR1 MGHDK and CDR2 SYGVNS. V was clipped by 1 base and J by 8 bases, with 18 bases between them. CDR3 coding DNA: TGTGCCAGCAGTGAATCCCTCTCGGCGCAGACTAAGCCCCAGCATTTT. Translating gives CASSESLSAQTKPQHF. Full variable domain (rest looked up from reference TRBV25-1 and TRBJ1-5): EADIYQTPRYLVIGTGKKITLECSQTMGHDKMYWYQQDPGMELHLIHYSYGVNSTEKGDLSSESTVSRIRTEHFPLTLESARPSHTSQYLCASSESLSAQTKPQHFGDGTRLSIL.

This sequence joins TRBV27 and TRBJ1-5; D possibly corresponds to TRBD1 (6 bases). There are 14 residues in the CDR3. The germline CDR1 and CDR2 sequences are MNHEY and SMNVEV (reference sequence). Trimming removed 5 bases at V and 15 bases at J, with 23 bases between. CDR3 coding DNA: TGTGCCAGCAGTCAGTGGGGGGGCCGGGACCCCTTGCATTTT. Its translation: CASSQWGGRDPLHF.

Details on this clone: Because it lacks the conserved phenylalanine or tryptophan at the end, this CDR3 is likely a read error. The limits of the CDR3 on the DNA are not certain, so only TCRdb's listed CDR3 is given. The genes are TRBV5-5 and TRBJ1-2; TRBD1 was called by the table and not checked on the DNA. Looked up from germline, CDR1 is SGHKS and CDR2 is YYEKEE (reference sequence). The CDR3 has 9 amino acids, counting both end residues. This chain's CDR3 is CASSSDNPP.

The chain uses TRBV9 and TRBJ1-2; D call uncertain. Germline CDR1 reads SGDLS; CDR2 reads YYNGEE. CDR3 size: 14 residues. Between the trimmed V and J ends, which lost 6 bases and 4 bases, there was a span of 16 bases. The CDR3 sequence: CASNPLRQAYGYTF. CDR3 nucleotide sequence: TGTGCCAGCAACCCGTTGCGCCAGGCCTATGGCTACACCTTC.

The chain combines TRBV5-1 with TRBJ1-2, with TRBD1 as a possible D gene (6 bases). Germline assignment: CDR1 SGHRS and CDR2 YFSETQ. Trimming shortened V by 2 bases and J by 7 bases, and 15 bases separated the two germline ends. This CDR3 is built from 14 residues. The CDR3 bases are TGCGCCAGCAGCTTACCCCTCAACAGGGTTGGCTACACCTTC. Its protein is CASSLPLNRVGYTF.

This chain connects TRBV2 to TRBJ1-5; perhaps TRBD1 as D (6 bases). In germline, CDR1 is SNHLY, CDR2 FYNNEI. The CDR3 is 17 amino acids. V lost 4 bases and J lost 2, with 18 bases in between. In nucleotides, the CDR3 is TGTGCCAGCAGTGTTACAGGGTTTACATGGGGCAATCAGCCCCAGCATTTT. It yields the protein CASSVTGFTWGNQPQHF.

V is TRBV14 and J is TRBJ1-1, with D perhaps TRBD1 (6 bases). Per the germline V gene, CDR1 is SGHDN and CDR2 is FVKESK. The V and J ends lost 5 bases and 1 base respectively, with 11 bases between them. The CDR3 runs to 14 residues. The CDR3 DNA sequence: TGTGCCAGCAGCTTACCGGGACAGAACACTGAAGCTTTCTTT. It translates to CASSLPGQNTEAFF.

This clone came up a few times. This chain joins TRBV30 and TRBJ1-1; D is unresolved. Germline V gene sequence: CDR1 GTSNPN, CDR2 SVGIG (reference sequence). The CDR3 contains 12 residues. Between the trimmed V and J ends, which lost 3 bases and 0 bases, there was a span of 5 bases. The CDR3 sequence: CAWRLMNTEAFF. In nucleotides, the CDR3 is TGTGCCTGGAGGTTAATGAACACTGAAGCTTTCTTT.

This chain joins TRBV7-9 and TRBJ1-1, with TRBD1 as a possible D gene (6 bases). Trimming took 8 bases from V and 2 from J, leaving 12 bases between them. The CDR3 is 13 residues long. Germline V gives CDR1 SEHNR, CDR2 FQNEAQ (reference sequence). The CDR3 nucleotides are TGTGCCAGCTCGGGGGGCCCTAACACTGAAGCTTTCTTT. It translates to CASSGGPNTEAFF.

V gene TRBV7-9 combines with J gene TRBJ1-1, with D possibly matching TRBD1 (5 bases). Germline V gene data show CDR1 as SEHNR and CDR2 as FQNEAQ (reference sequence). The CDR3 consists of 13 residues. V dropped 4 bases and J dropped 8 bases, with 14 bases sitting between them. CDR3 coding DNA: TGTGCCAGCAGCTCGGGGGTCCGAGGAGAAGCTTTCTTT. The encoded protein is CASSSGVRGEAFF.

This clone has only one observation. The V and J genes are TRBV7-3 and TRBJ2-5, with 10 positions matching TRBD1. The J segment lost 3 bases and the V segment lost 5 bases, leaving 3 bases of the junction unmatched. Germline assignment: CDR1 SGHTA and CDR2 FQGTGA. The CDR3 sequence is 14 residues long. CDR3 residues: CASSHGTGEETQYF. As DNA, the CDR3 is TGTGCCAGCAGCCACGGGACAGGGGAAGAGACCCAGTACTTC.

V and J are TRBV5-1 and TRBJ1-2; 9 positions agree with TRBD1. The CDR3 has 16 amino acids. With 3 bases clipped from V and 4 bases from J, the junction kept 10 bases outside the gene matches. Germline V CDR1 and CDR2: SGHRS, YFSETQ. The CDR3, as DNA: TGCGCCAGCAGCTCTGACGCCGGGACAGGGAGCTATGGCTACACCTTC. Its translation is CASSSDAGTGSYGYTF.

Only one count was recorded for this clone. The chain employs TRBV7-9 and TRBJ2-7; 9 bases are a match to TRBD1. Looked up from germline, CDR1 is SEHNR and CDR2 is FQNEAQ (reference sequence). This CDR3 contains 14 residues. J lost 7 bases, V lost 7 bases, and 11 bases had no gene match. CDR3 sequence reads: CASTQPGQGKEQYF. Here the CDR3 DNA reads TGTGCCAGCACGCAACCGGGACAGGGCAAAGAGCAGTACTTC.

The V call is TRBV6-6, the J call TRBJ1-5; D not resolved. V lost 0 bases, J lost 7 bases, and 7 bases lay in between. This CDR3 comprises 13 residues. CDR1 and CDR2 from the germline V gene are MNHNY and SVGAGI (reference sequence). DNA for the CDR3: TGTGCCAGCAGTTACTCTGAGTGGCAGCCCCAGCATTTT. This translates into CASSYSEWQPQHF.

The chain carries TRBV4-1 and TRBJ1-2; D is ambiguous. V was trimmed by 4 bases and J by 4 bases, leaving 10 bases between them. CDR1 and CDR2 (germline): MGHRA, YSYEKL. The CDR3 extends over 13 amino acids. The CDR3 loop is CASSPDGVYGYTF. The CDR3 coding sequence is TGCGCCAGCAGCCCAGACGGTGTCTATGGCTACACCTTC.

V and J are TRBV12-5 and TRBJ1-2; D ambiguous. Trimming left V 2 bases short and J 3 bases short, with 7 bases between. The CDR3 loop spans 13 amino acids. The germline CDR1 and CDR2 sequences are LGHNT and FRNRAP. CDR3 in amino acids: CASGLSLDYGYTF. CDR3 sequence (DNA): TGTGCTAGTGGTTTGTCCTTAGACTATGGCTACACCTTC.

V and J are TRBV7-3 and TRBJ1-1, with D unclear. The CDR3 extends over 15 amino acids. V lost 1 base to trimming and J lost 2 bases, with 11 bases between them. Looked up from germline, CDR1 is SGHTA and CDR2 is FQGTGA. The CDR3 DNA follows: TGTGCCAGCAGCTTAATACCCACTCAAAACACTGAAGCTTTCTTT. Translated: CASSLIPTQNTEAFF.